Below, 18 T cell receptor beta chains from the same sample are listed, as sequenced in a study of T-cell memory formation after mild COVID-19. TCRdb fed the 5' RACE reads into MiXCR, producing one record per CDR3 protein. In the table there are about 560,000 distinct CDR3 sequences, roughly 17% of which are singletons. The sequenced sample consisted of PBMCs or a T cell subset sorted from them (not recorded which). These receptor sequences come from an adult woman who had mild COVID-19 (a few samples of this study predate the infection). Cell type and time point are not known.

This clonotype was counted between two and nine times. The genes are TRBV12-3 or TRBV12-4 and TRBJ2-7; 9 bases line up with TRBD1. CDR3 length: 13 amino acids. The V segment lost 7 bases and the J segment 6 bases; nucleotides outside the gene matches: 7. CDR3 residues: CASTGDRVGEQYF. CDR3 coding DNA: TGTGCCAGCACCGGGGACAGGGTAGGCGAGCAGTACTTC.

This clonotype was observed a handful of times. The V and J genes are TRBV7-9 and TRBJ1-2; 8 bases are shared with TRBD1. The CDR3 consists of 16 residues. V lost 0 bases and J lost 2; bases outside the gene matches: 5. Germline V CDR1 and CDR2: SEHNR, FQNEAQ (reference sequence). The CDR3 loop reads CASSLASPGGNYGYTF. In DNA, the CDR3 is TGTGCCAGCAGCTTAGCGTCCCCAGGGGGCAACTATGGCTACACCTTC.

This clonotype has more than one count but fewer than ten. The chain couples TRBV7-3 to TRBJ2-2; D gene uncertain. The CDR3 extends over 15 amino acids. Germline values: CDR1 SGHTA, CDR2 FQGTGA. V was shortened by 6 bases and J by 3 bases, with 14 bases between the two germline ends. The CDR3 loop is CASRRRGYDTGELFF. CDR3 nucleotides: TGTGCCAGCAGACGACGTGGGTATGACACCGGGGAGCTGTTTTTT.

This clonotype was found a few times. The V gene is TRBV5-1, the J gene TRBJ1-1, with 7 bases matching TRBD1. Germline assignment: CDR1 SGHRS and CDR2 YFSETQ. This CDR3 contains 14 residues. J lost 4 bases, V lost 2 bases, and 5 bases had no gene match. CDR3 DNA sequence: TGCGCCAGCAGCTTATGGGACAGTAGCACTGAAGCTTTCTTT. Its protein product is CASSLWDSSTEAFF.

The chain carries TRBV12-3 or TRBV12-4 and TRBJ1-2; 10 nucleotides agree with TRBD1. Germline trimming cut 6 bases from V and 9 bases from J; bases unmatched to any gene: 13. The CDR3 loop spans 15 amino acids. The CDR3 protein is CASREGQGEFGSYTF. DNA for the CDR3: TGTGCCAGCAGGGAAGGACAGGGGGAATTCGGGAGCTACACCTTC.

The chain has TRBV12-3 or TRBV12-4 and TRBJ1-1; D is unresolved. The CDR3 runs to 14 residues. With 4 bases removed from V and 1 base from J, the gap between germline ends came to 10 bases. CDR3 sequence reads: CASSSQPGNTEAFF. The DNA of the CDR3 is TGTGCCAGCAGTTCTCAGCCCGGGAACACTGAAGCTTTCTTT.

This chain's CDR3 is CASSRHWSNQPQHF. The CDR3 DNA reads TGTGCCAGCAGCCGACATTGGAGCAATCAGCCCCAGCATTTT. J is TRBJ1-5 and V is TRBV6-2 or TRBV6-3; no reliable D call. The CDR3 consists of 14 residues. Between the trimmed V and J ends, which lost 6 bases and 1 base, there was a span of 10 bases. The germline V gene has CDR1 MNHEY and CDR2 SVGEGT.

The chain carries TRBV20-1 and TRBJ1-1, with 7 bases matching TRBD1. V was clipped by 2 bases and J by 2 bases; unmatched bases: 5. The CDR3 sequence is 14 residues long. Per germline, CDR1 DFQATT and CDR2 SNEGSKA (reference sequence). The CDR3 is CSARRGQSNTEAFF. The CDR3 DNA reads TGCAGTGCTAGACGGGGACAGAGTAACACTGAAGCTTTCTTT.

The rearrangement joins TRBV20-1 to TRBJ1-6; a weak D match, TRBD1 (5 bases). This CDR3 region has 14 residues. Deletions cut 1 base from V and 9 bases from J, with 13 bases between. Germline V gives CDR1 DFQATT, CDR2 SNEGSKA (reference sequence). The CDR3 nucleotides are TGCAGTGCTAGAGCGGGGGTAGTAGCTTCACCCCTCCACTTT. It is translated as CSARAGVVASPLHF.

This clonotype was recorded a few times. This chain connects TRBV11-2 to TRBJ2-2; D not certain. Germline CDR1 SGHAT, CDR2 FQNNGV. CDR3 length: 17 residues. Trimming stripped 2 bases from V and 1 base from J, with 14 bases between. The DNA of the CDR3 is TGTGCCAGCAGCTTACGGCTTGGGATCCTGAACACCGGGGAGCTGTTTTTT. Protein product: CASSLRLGILNTGELFF. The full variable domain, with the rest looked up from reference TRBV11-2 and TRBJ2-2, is EAGVAQSPRYKIIEKRQSVAFWCNPISGHATLYWYQQILGQGPKLLIQFQNNGVVDDSQLPKDRFSAERLKGVDSTLKIQPAKLEDSAVYLCASSLRLGILNTGELFFGEGSRLTVL.

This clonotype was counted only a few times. The CDR3 spells CASSEGDRDTEAFF. The CDR3 DNA reads TGTGCCAGCAGTGAAGGTGACAGGGACACTGAAGCTTTCTTT. The chain employs TRBV2 and TRBJ1-1, with 7 bases matching TRBD1. The CDR3 length is 14 residues. Unmatched junction bases numbered 2, after V lost 1 base and J lost 3 bases. CDR1 and CDR2 from the germline V gene are SNHLY and FYNNEI.

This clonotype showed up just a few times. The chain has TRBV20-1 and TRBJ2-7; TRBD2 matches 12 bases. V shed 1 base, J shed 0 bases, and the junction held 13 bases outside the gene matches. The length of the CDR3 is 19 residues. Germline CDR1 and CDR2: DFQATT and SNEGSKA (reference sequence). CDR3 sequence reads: CSARGASGRAGISSYEQYF. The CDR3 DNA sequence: TGCAGTGCTAGAGGGGCTAGCGGGAGGGCCGGGATAAGCTCCTACGAGCAGTACTTC.

CDR3 loop: CASNRGPGTGTF. The CDR3 DNA sequence: TGTGCCAGCAATAGGGGACCCGGGACCGGGACCTTC. The chain joins TRBV2 to TRBJ1-2; possible D gene TRBD1, 5 bases. The CDR3 has 12 amino acids. CDR1 is SNHLY, CDR2 FYNNEI, per germline. V lost 7 bases to trimming and J lost 14 bases, with 20 bases between them.

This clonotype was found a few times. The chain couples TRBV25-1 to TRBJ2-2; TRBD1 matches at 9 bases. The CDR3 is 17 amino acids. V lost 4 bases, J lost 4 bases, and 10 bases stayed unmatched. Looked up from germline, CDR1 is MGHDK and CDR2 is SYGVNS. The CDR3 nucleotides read TGTGCCAGCAGTGGGATACCGGGACAGGGACCCACCGGGGAGCTGTTTTTT. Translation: CASSGIPGQGPTGELFF.

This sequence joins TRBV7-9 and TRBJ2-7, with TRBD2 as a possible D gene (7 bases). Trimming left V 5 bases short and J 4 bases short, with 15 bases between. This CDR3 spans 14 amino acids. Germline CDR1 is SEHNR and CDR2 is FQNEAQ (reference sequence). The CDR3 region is CASSASGGGYEQYF. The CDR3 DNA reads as TGTGCCAGCAGCGCCTCGGGGGGCGGATACGAGCAGTACTTC. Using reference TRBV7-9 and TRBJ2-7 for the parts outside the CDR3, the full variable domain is DTGVSQNPRHKITKRGQNVTFRCDPISEHNRLYWYRQTLGQGPEFLTYFQNEAQLEKSRLLSDRFSAERPKGSFSTLEIQRTEQGDSAMYLCASSASGGGYEQYFGPGTRLTVT.

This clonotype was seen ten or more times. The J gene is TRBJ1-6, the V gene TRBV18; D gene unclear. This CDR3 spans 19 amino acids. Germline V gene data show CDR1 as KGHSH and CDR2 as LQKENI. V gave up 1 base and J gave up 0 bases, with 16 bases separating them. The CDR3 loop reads CASSPRAGSPSSYNSPLHF. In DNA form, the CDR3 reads TGTGCCAGCTCACCACGTGCGGGGTCACCTAGCTCCTATAATTCACCCCTCCACTTT.

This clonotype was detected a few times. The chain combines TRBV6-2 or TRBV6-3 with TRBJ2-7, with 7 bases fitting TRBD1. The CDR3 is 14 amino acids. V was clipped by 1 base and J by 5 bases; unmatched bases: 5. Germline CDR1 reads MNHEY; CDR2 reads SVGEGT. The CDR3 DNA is TGTGCCAGCAGTTACTTGGGCAGGGGGAACGAGCAGTACTTC. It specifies CASSYLGRGNEQYF.

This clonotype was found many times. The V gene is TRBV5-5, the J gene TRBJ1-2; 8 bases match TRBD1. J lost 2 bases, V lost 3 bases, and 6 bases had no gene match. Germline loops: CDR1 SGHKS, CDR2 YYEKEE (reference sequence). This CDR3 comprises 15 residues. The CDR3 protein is CASSSRQGRNYGYTF. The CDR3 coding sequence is TGTGCCAGCAGCTCAAGACAGGGGCGCAACTATGGCTACACCTTC.